A selection of T cell receptor beta chains follows, all from one sample in a study of T cell responses to AZD1222 COVID-19 vaccine. The table came from immunoSEQ multiplex PCR; TCRdb's copy has only in-frame clones and leaves some out. Of around 120,000 clones in the sample, about 90% are singletons; the top ten hold 2% to 2.5%. The sample here was peripheral blood, taken 28 days after the second AZD1222 dose. These receptors were obtained from an adult who received the AZD1222 COVID-19 vaccine. The CDR3 runs from the conserved cysteine through the conserved F or W. The D gene is left open where the match is weak. A clone size is listed for some rows: how often the clone was seen (once, few, many), or a class if it is expanded.

j_gene,d_gene,abundance,v_gene,CDR3aa,CDR3nt
TRBJ2-2,TRBD2,.,TRBV18,CASSPPDGLALTGELFF,TGTGCCAGCTCGCCCCCAGACGGACTAGCGCTCACCGGGGAGCTGTTTTTT
TRBJ2-3,.,once,TRBV5-1,CASGQASMPDTQYF,TGCGCCAGCGGCCAGGCTTCCATGCCAGATACGCAGTATTTT
TRBJ1-5,.,.,TRBV6-2/TRBV6-3,CASSHRASGNQPQHF,TGTGCCAGCAGTCACCGGGCCTCGGGCAATCAGCCCCAGCATTTT
TRBJ1-1,.,.,TRBV6-5,CASSNLGGGNTEAFF,TGTGCCAGCAGTAACCTCGGGGGCGGAAACACTGAAGCTTTCTTT
TRBJ2-7,TRBD1,once,TRBV7-9,CASSVQGAPHEQYF,TGTGCCAGCAGCGTTCAGGGGGCTCCCCACGAGCAGTACTTC
TRBJ2-1,.,.,TRBV4-2,CASSPERISYNEQFF,TGTGCCAGCAGCCCGGAGCGCATCTCCTACAATGAGCAGTTCTTC
TRBJ2-7,.,.,TRBV25-1,CASSRLYEQYF,TGTGCCAGCAGTCGCCTCTACGAGCAGTACTTC
TRBJ2-3,.,.,TRBV10-3,CAIRSDLAFGTDTQYF,TGTGCCATCAGAAGTGACCTAGCGTTTGGCACAGATACGCAGTATTTT
TRBJ1-1,.,.,TRBV20-1,CSARVRSEAFF,TGCAGTGCCAGGGTCCGCTCTGAAGCTTTCTTT
TRBJ2-7,TRBD2,.,TRBV28,CASSTSAEGSREQYF,TGTGCCAGCAGTACTAGCGCCGAAGGGTCTCGCGAGCAGTACTTC
TRBJ2-7,TRBD1,.,TRBV5-4,CASSLSAGQGFDEQYF,TGTGCCAGCAGCTTGTCGGCGGGACAGGGGTTTGATGAGCAGTACTTC
TRBJ2-3,TRBD1,.,TRBV7-3,CASSNDRVTDTQYF,TGTGCCAGCAGCAACGACAGGGTCACAGATACGCAGTATTTT
TRBJ1-2,.,.,TRBV18,CASSPENRNYGYTF,TGTGCCAGCTCACCAGAGAACAGGAACTATGGCTACACCTTC
TRBJ1-1,.,.,TRBV29-1,CSWTEGTEAFF,TGCAGCTGGACAGAGGGCACTGAAGCTTTCTTT
TRBJ2-2,.,few,TRBV21-1,CASSPGLAETNTGELFF,TGTGCCAGCAGTCCGGGACTAGCGGAGACGAACACCGGGGAGCTGTTTTTT
TRBJ1-1,.,.,TRBV28,CASISGDTEAFF,TGTGCCAGCATTTCAGGGGACACTGAAGCTTTCTTT
TRBJ2-7,.,once,TRBV4-2,CASSQEPGANWEQYF,TGTGCCAGCAGCCAAGAGCCCGGGGCAAACTGGGAGCAGTACTTC
TRBJ1-2,.,.,TRBV9,CASSVGGGYYGYTF,TGTGCCAGCAGCGTAGGTGGGGGCTACTATGGCTACACCTTC
TRBJ1-3,.,.,TRBV5-1,CASKVPPTHPGTPSSGNTIYF,TGCGCCAGCAAAGTGCCTCCGACCCACCCCGGGACTCCCTCCTCTGGAAACACCATATATTTT
TRBJ1-2,TRBD1,.,TRBV28,CASSSGQVYGYTF,TGTGCCAGCAGTTCGGGACAGGTCTATGGCTACACCTTC
TRBJ1-4,.,.,TRBV2,CASSTRGEYKKLFF,TGTGCCAGCAGTACTCGAGGGGAATATAAAAAACTGTTTTTT
TRBJ2-2,.,.,TRBV4-1,CASSQDRGRRASTGELFF,TGCGCCAGCAGCCAAGATCGAGGTCGAAGGGCCAGCACCGGGGAGCTGTTTTTT
TRBJ1-5,TRBD1,.,TRBV7-2,CASSSQTGGIQPQHF,TGTGCCAGCAGCTCCCAGACAGGGGGTATTCAGCCCCAGCATTTT
TRBJ1-3,.,.,TRBV4-1,CASSQVGTKSGNTIYF,TGCGCCAGCAGCCAAGTAGGGACGAAATCTGGAAACACCATATATTTT
TRBJ2-5,.,.,TRBV5-1,CASSIGREETQYF,TGCGCCAGCAGTATCGGGCGGGAAGAGACCCAGTACTTC
TRBJ2-7,TRBD2,.,TRBV19,CASTRYGLAGAPDSYEQYF,TGTGCCAGTACGAGGTACGGACTAGCGGGTGCTCCAGACTCCTACGAGCAGTACTTC
TRBJ2-1,.,.,TRBV10-3,CAISEDISYNEQFF,TGTGCCATCAGTGAGGACATTTCCTACAATGAGCAGTTCTTC
TRBJ2-2,TRBD2,.,TRBV4-1,CASSQESGLADNSGELFF,TGCGCCAGCAGCCAAGAGTCCGGACTAGCGGATAATTCCGGGGAGCTGTTTTTT
TRBJ1-6,.,.,TRBV5-1,CASRSVGARNSPLHF,TGCGCCAGCAGGTCCGTCGGGGCACGGAATTCACCCCTCCACTTT
TRBJ1-3,.,.,TRBV11-2,CASSLAGNPSGNTIYF,TGTGCCAGCAGCTTGGCCGGGAACCCCTCTGGAAACACCATATATTTT
TRBJ1-2,TRBD1,.,TRBV7-2,CASSIWGQVYGYTF,TGTGCCAGCAGCATCTGGGGACAGGTGTATGGCTACACCTTC
TRBJ2-7,.,.,TRBV30,CAWSVQEDYEQYF,TGTGCCTGGAGTGTACAGGAAGACTACGAGCAGTACTTC
TRBJ1-1,.,.,TRBV18,CASSPRWGDTEAFF,TGTGCCAGCTCACCAAGATGGGGGGACACTGAAGCTTTCTTT